This T cell receptor beta chain came from a study of identifying expanded T cells in peripheral blood. The data were produced by immunoSEQ multiplex PCR, yet TCRdb's version contains in-frame clones alone and is incomplete. The sample lists 80,000 to 95,000 clones, approximately 90% occurring once. The TCR sequence derives from a person aged 18-70 years in good health. Sequenced: blood.

Here the CDR3 reads CASSSTTGGAYEQYF. The CDR3 nucleotides are TGCGCCAGCAGCTCCACAACAGGGGGGGCCTACGAGCAGTACTTC. The gene calls are TRBV5-1 and TRBJ2-7, with a possible D match to TRBD1 (8 bases). The V gene's germline CDR1 is SGHRS and CDR2 YFSETQ. The CDR3 is made up of 15 amino acids. The V gene lost 3 bases and the J gene lost 2 bases, with 15 bases spanning the gap.